This TCR beta chain stems from a study of PD-L1 blockade in urothelial cancer. CDR1 is SGHTA and CDR2 is FQGNSA in the germline V gene. The V segment lost 4 bases and the J segment 6 bases; nucleotides outside the gene matches: 8. The CDR3 totals 15 residues. Time point: pretreatment peripheral blood. The patients had locally advanced or metastatic urothelial carcinoma. This clone occurred once. Assay: immunoSEQ multiplex PCR; the TCRdb copy retains only in-frame clones and omits some. The repertoire holds some 65,000 clones, 81% seen once, with 3% to 4% in the top ten. The V call is TRBV7-2, the J call TRBJ2-2, with TRBD1 matching over 7 bases. The material sequenced was PBMCs, taken around atezolizumab (anti-PD-L1) treatment. The clonotype was recovered from a man in his 70s with urothelial cancer. CDR3 loop: CASSSTPDRAGELFF. As DNA, the CDR3 is TGTGCCAGCAGCTCCACCCCCGACAGGGCCGGGGAGCTGTTTTTT.